This T cell receptor (beta chain) derives from a study of T cell repertoires in cytomegalovirus infection. Across the whole study: From public TCR beta signatures came an indication of both CMV infection and matching HLA type.

From the reads, TCRdb called clonotypes with MiXCR, one entry per CDR3 protein. The data contain about 900,000 distinct CDR3 sequences, less than 40% of them singletons. This clonotype was seen only a few times. Its antigen remains unidentified. CDR1 is SGHVS, CDR2 FNYEAQ, per germline. The CDR3 has 13 amino acids. J gave up 7 bases and V 8 bases, and 6 bases lay outside the gene matches. Study findings and constraints: HLA-C-restricted, CMV-specific TCR beta clonotypes were dominant ex vivo.

The V and J genes are TRBV7-6 and TRBJ1-4; 8 positions match TRBD1. The receptor was derived from a human donor in good health (CMV status not recorded). Some clones in this sample may be carry-over from other donors' samples. Sample: cultured CD8+ T cells from PBMCs, taken from culture after CMV antigen stimulation. CDR3 loop: CASAPDRAEKLFF. For the CDR3, the DNA is TGTGCCAGCGCCCCGGACAGGGCTGAAAAACTGTTTTTT.